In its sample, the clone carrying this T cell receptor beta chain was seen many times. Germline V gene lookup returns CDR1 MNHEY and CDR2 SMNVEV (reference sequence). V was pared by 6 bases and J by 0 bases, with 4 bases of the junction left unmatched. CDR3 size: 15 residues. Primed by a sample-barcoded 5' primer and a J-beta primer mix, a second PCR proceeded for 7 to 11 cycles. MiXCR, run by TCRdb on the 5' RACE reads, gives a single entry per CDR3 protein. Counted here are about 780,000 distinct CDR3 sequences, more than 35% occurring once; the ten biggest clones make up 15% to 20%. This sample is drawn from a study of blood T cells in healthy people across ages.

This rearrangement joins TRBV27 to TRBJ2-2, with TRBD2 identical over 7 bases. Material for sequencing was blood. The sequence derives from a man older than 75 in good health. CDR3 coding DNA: TGTGCCAGCAGCACCGGGACTACGAACACCGGGGAGCTGTTTTTT. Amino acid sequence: CASSTGTTNTGELFF.